This TCR beta chain is from a study of blood T cell repertoires in COVID-19. Study in general: Acute and convalescent COVID-19 specimens originated in the United States, Italy and Spain.

Using immunoSEQ multiplex PCR, the repertoire was profiled, and TCRdb retains in-frame clones only, with some absent. The repertoire has some 200,000 clones, 92% of them found once; the top ten carry 1% to 1.5%. V lost 4 bases to trimming and J lost 2 bases; unmatched junction nucleotides: 8. The germline V gene encodes CDR1 MGHRA and CDR2 YSYEKL. The CDR3 contains 16 residues. This rearrangement joins TRBV4-1 to TRBJ2-4; 7 nucleotides align to TRBD1. The sequencing sample was made of peripheral blood. This receptor was taken from a man under 40 with acute or convalescent COVID-19. The CDR3 sequence: CASSPDRVGTKNIQYF. The CDR3 DNA reads TGCGCCAGCAGCCCCGACAGGGTCGGGACCAAAAACATTCAGTACTTC.